The clone carrying this TCR beta chain was counted many times. The antigen is unknown. The sample belongs to a study of glioma-infiltrating T cells. Study results and caveats: Gliomas, especially low-grade, showed above-expected tissue-blood divergence; non-neoplastic patients showed below.

The iRepertoire nested amplicon-rescue multiplex PCR amplified TCR alpha and beta CDR3s from RNA. Tissue mRNA or PBMC total RNA, 100-400 ng, went into one-step reverse transcription and amplification. TCRdb used MiXCR to reprocess the multiplex PCR reads, holding one entry per CDR3 protein. The table records about 110,000 distinct CDR3 sequences, around 25% of them present only once. The length of the CDR3 is 13 residues. V was trimmed by 3 bases and J by 5 bases, leaving 14 bases between them. Germline-derived CDR1 and CDR2 are DFQATT and SNEGSKA (reference sequence). The receptor was isolated from a human donor with low-grade glioma or glioblastoma, undergoing nonglioma brain surgery, or in good health (not recorded which). Sequencing was performed on glioma tissue, nonneoplastic brain tissue, or PBMCs (not recorded which). The chain uses TRBV20-1 and TRBJ2-7; TRBD1 is a possible D gene (6 bases). The DNA of the CDR3 is TGCAGTGCTAGGTTAGGCAGGGGCGACGAGCAGTACTTC. Its protein is CSARLGRGDEQYF.